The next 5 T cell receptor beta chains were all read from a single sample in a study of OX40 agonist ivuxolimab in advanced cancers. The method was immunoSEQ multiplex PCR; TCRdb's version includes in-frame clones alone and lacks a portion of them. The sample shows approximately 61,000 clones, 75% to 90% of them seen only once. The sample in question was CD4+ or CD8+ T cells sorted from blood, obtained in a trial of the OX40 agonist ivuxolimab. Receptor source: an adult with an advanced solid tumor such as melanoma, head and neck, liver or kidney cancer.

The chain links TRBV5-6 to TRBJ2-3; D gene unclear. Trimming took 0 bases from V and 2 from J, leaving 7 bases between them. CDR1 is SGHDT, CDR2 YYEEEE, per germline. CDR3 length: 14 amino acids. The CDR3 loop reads CASSLVQDTDTQYF. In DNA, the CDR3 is TGTGCCAGCAGCTTGGTCCAGGACACAGATACGCAGTATTTT. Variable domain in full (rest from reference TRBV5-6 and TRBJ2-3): DAGVTQSPTHLIKTRGQQVTLRCSPKSGHDTVSWYQQALGQGPQFIFQYYEEEERQRGNFPDRFSGHQFPNYSSELNVNALLLGDSALYLCASSLVQDTDTQYFGPGTRLTVL.

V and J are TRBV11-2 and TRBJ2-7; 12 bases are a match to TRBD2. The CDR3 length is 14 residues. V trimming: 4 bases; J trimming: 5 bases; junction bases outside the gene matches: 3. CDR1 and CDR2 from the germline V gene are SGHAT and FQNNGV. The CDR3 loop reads CASSSRLAGDEQYF. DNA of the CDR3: TGTGCCAGCAGCTCCCGACTAGCGGGAGACGAGCAGTACTTC. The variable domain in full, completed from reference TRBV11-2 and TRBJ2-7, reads EAGVAQSPRYKIIEKRQSVAFWCNPISGHATLYWYQQILGQGPKLLIQFQNNGVVDDSQLPKDRFSAERLKGVDSTLKIQPAKLEDSAVYLCASSSRLAGDEQYFGPGTRLTVT.

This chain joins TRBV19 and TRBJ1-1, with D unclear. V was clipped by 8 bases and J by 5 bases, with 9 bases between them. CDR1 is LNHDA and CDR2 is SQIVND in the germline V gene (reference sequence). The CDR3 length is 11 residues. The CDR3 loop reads CASLLGTEAFF. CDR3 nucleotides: TGTGCCAGTCTACTTGGGACTGAAGCTTTCTTT.

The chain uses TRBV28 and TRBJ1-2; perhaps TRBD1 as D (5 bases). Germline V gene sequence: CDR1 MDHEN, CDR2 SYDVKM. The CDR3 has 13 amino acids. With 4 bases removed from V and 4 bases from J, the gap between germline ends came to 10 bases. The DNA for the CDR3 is TGTGCCAGCAGTTCCAGGGCGGCCTATGGCTACACCTTC. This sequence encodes CASSSRAAYGYTF.

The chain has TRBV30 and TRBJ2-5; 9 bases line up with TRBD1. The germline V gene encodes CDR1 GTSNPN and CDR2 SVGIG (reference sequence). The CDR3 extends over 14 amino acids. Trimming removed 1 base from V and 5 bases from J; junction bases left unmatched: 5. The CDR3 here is CAWSGDRDTETQYF. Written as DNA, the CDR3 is TGTGCCTGGAGTGGGGACAGGGATACGGAGACCCAGTACTTC. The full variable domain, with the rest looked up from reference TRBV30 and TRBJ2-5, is SQTIHQWPATLVQPVGSPLSLECTVEGTSNPNLYWYRQAAGRGLQLLFYSVGIGQISSEVPQNLSASRPQDRQFILSSKKLLLSDSGFYLCAWSGDRDTETQYFGPGTRLLVL.